This T cell receptor beta chain originates from a study of T-cell memory formation after mild COVID-19. In regard to this clonotype: Its target is not known.

TCRdb redid the calling of the 5' RACE reads with MiXCR, one entry per CDR3 protein. The sample consists of over 450,000 distinct CDR3 sequences, around 21% of them appearing once. Points from the study as a whole: A second wave of clones peaked on day 37, and their SARS-CoV-2 specificity went unconfirmed.

The CDR3 loop spans 14 amino acids. Germline V gene sequence: CDR1 LNHNV, CDR2 YYDKDF (reference sequence). The ends were cut back, 0 bases at V and 5 bases at J, with 10 bases in the middle. The sequencing input was PBMCs or a T cell subset sorted from them (not recorded which). This chain connects TRBV15 to TRBJ2-5; tentative D call: TRBD2 (7 bases). The sequence was collected from an adult woman who had mild COVID-19 (a few samples of this study predate the infection). Cell type and time point are not known. DNA for the CDR3: TGTGCCACCAGCAGAGAGGGCGGGGGCGAGACCCAGTACTTC. Protein: CATSREGGGETQYF.